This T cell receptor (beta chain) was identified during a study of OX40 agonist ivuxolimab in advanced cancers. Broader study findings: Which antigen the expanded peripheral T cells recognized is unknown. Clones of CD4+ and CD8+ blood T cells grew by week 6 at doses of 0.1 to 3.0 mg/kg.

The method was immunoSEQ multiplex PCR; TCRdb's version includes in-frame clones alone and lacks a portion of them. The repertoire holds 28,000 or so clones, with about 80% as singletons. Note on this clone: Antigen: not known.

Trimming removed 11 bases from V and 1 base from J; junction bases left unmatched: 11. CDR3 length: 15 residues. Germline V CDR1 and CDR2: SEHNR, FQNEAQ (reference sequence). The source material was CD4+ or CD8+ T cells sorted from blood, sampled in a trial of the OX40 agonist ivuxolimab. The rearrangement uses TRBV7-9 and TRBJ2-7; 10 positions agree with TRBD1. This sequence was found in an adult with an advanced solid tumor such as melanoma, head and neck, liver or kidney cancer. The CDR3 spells CALFDRGQGSYEQYF. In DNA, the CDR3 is TGTGCCCTCTTTGATCGGGGACAGGGGTCCTACGAGCAGTACTTC.